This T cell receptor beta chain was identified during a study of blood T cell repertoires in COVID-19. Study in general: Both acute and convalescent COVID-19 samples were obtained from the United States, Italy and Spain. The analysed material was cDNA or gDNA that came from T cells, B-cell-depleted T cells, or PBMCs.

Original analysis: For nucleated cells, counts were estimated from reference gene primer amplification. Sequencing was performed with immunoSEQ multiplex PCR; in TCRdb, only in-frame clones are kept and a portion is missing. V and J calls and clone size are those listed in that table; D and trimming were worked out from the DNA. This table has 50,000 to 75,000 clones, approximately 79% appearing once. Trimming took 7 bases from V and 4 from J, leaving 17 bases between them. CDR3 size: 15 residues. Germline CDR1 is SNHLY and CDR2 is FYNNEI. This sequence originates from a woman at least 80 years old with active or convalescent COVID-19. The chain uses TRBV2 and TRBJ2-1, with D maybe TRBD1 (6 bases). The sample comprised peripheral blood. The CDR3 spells CASNRAQGQYNEQFF. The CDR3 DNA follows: TGTGCCAGCAACCGAGCGCAGGGGCAGTACAATGAGCAGTTCTTC. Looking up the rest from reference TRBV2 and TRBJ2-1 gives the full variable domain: EPEVTQTPSHQVTQMGQEVILRCVPISNHLYFYWYRQILGQKVEFLVSFYNNEISEKSEIFDDQFSVERPDGSNFTLKIRSTKLEDSAMYFCASNRAQGQYNEQFFGPGTRLTVL.